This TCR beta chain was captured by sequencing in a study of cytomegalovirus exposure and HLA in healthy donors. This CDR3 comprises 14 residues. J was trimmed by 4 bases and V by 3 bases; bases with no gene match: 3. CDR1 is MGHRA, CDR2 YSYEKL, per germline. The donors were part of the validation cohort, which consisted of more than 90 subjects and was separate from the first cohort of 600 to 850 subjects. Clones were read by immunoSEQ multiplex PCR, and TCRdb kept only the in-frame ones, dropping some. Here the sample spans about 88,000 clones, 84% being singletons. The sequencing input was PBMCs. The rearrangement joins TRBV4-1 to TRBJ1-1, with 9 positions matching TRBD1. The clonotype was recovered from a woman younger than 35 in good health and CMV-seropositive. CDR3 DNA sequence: TGCGCCAGCAGCCACCGGGACAGGGCCACTGAAGCTTTCTTT. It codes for CASSHRDRATEAFF.